The clone carrying this T cell receptor (beta chain) was seen just once. Its matching antigen is unknown. This sample was included in a study of cytomegalovirus exposure and HLA in healthy donors. The PCR ran on 60 Vbeta and 13 Jbeta primers. The protocol was immunoSEQ multiplex PCR, while the TCRdb copy is restricted to in-frame clones and leaves out a portion. The profile shows approximately 88,000 clones, roughly 79% of them singletons. The CDR3 covers 12 residues. CDR1 is ENHRY, CDR2 SYGVKD, per germline. Trimming removed 0 bases from V and 11 bases from J, with 8 bases in between. Findings and caveats of the study: Association of a missense DCLRE1C variant with TCR beta V- and J-gene trimming was reported in a later analysis. Several V segments, TRBV6-2 and TRBV6-3 among them, could not be told apart and were dropped. In a later analysis, parvovirus B19, influenza, CMV and Epstein-Barr virus appeared linked to several top co-occurrence clusters. Being productive about 87% or about 30% of the time was typical of most TCR beta V segments in an earlier analysis.

The chain joins TRBV10-3 to TRBJ2-1; D is possibly TRBD2 (5 bases). The TCR sequence derives from a man aged 18-30 years in good health and CMV-seropositive. Input material: PBMCs. The CDR3 sequence is CAISESRAQQFF. The CDR3 bases are TGTGCCATCAGTGAGTCGAGGGCCCAGCAGTTCTTC.